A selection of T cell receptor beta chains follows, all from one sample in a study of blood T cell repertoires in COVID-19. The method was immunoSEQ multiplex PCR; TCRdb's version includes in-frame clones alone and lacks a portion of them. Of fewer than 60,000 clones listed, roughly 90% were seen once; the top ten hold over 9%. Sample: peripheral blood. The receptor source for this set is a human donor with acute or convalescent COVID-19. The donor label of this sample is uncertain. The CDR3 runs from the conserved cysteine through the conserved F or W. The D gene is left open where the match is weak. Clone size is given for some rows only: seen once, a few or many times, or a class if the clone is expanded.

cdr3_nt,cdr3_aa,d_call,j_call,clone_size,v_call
TGTGCCAGCTCAAATGCAGGGGGTTGGGCCAACGTCCTGACTTTC,CASSNAGGWANVLTF,TRBD1,TRBJ2-6,NA,TRBV18
TGTGCCAGCAGTTACACAGGGGGCTTTGGTCAGCCCCAGCATTTT,CASSYTGGFGQPQHF,TRBD1,TRBJ1-5,NA,TRBV6-2/TRBV6-3
TGTGCCAGCAGCTTAGGAGGCGGTAACTATGGCTACACCTTC,CASSLGGGNYGYTF,NA,TRBJ1-2,NA,TRBV7-2
TGTGCCAGCAGTGAAGAAGGGGGACCTTTCTACGAGCAGTACTTC,CASSEEGGPFYEQYF,NA,TRBJ2-7,once,TRBV6-1
TGCGCCAGCAGCAAAGGGGGAGGGACCTACGGTGAGCAGTTCTTC,CASSKGGGTYGEQFF,NA,TRBJ2-1,NA,TRBV5-1
TGTGCCTGGAGAAATAGTGGCGGTTCACCCCTCCACTTT,CAWRNSGGSPLHF,NA,TRBJ1-6,few,TRBV30
TGTGCCACCAGCAGAGAGTTGGGGGAGCGGGGCGAGCAGTTCTTC,CATSRELGERGEQFF,TRBD2,TRBJ2-1,once,TRBV15
TGTGCCAGCAGTGGGGGGACAGGTCGAGGGCGGAGTGGTGAGCAGTTCTTC,CASSGGTGRGRSGEQFF,TRBD1,TRBJ2-1,NA,TRBV27
TGTGCCAGCACCTGGGGGGGCGGTGATACGCAGTATTTT,CASTWGGGDTQYF,NA,TRBJ2-3,once,TRBV27
TGTGCCAGCAGCTTTAGGAGCGGGAAAGGGGATGAGCAGTTCTTC,CASSFRSGKGDEQFF,TRBD2,TRBJ2-1,NA,TRBV11-3
TGTGCCAGCAGTTATCCGTTCTTACAACGAAACACCATATATTTT,CASSYPFLQRNTIYF,NA,TRBJ1-3,once,TRBV6-5
TGTGCCAGCAGCTTATGGGTAGGAGTCAACTCTGGAAACACCATATATTTT,CASSLWVGVNSGNTIYF,NA,TRBJ1-3,NA,TRBV7-6
TGTGCCAGCAGCATAAGGGGGACAGGGGGCTTTAGCTCCTACAATGAGCAGTTCTTC,CASSIRGTGGFSSYNEQFF,TRBD1,TRBJ2-1,NA,TRBV11-3
TGTGCCAGCACCCACAGGGAGAAACAGCCCCAGCATTTT,CASTHREKQPQHF,NA,TRBJ1-5,NA,TRBV6-6
TGTGCCAGCAGCCTCGCCCCACCGGCGGGAGAGCAGTACTTC,CASSLAPPAGEQYF,NA,TRBJ2-7,NA,TRBV28
TGTGCCAGCAGCCTGATCCCGGGACAGGGGGTCCACGAGCAGTACTTC,CASSLIPGQGVHEQYF,TRBD1,TRBJ2-7,NA,TRBV3-1/TRBV3-2
TGTGCCATCAATACAGGGGCCTCGGATCAGCCCCAGCATTTT,CAINTGASDQPQHF,TRBD1,TRBJ1-5,NA,TRBV10-3
TGTGCCAGCAGTTGGAGTCGGGGGGGTCAAACAGATACGCAGTATTTT,CASSWSRGGQTDTQYF,TRBD2,TRBJ2-3,NA,TRBV6-5
TGCGCCAGCAGCTTGAACTCATACTCCTATGGCTACACCTTC,CASSLNSYSYGYTF,NA,TRBJ1-2,NA,TRBV5-1
TGCGCCAGCAGCTTGGTTCGAGCGGGAGGGTTTGAGCAGTACTTC,CASSLVRAGGFEQYF,TRBD2,TRBJ2-7,NA,TRBV5-1
TGTGCCAGCGGAGGGACCTCCAACACCGGGGAGCTGTTTTTT,CASGGTSNTGELFF,NA,TRBJ2-2,NA,TRBV25-1
TGTGCCAGCAGCGGACAGGGGGGAAATTCACCCCTCCACTTT,CASSGQGGNSPLHF,TRBD1,TRBJ1-6,NA,TRBV9
TGTGCCAGCAGCCAGCAATTAGCGGGAGTGCGGGATGAGCAGTTCTTC,CASSQQLAGVRDEQFF,TRBD2,TRBJ2-1,NA,TRBV4-2
TGTGCCAGCAAGCGGCAGGGGAATTCATTTTGGCATTTT,CASKRQGNSFWHF,NA,TRBJ1-5,NA,TRBV2
TGTGCCAGCAGACCTCCCGGAGCTAATGGAAACACCATATATTTT,CASRPPGANGNTIYF,NA,TRBJ1-3,NA,TRBV5-6
TGCGCCAGCAGCTTGGATAGCGGGAGGGAGACCCAGTACTTC,CASSLDSGRETQYF,TRBD2,TRBJ2-5,NA,TRBV5-1
TGTGCCAGCAGCTTAGTAGGCGGGGCGAACACCGGGGAGCTGTTTTTT,CASSLVGGANTGELFF,NA,TRBJ2-2,NA,TRBV7-8
TGCGCCAGCAGCTTGAGCGGGAGGGGGGAGACCCAGTACTTC,CASSLSGRGETQYF,TRBD2,TRBJ2-5,large,TRBV5-1
TGTGCCAGCAAGTTAGGGGGGGGCACCGGGGAGCTGTTTTTT,CASKLGGGTGELFF,NA,TRBJ2-2,NA,TRBV6-6
TGTGCCTGGCAAGGGGGATCTGAAGCTTTCTTT,CAWQGGSEAFF,NA,TRBJ1-1,NA,TRBV30
TGCGCCAGCAGCTCGACAGGGTCTACGAAGAATGAGCAGTTCTTC,CASSSTGSTKNEQFF,TRBD1,TRBJ2-1,NA,TRBV5-1
TGTGCCAGCTGTCGCGGGGGCCAAGAGACCCAGTACTTC,CASCRGGQETQYF,TRBD2,TRBJ2-5,NA,TRBV28
TGTGCCAGCACCTCTCCTGCGGGAGCCCCCACAGATACGCAGTATTTT,CASTSPAGAPTDTQYF,TRBD2,TRBJ2-3,once,TRBV11-2
TGTGCCAGCAGTTTGCGTTTGCGGCAGATGTATGGCTACACCTTC,CASSLRLRQMYGYTF,NA,TRBJ1-2,NA,TRBV28
TGTGCCAGCAGCTTAGCGCTTGGCAGGGATCAGCCCCAGCATTTT,CASSLALGRDQPQHF,NA,TRBJ1-5,NA,TRBV7-9
TGTGCCAGCAGTCAACTAGCGTCGTACAATGAGCAGTTCTTC,CASSQLASYNEQFF,TRBD2,TRBJ2-1,NA,TRBV6-5
TGTGCCAGCAGTTTTGGACAGGGGGGAACCTACGAGCAGTACTTC,CASSFGQGGTYEQYF,TRBD1,TRBJ2-7,NA,TRBV27
TGTGCCAGCAGCCCAGGGGGTTCTAACTATGGCTACACCTTC,CASSPGGSNYGYTF,TRBD1,TRBJ1-2,NA,TRBV2
TGTGCAAGTCGCCAAGCGGACCAACACCCTGATGAGCAGTTCTTC,CASRQADQHPDEQFF,NA,TRBJ2-1,NA,TRBV12-2
TGTGCCAGCTCACCCGCGGCGGGAGGGGTTTATGAGCAGTTCTTC,CASSPAAGGVYEQFF,TRBD2,TRBJ2-1,NA,TRBV18
TGTGCCAGCAGCCAAGTACAGGGTTTTTCACCCCTCCACTTT,CASSQVQGFSPLHF,NA,TRBJ1-6,NA,TRBV3-1/TRBV3-2
TGTGCCAGTAGTATAGTTGGGGGCCTCAATCAGCCCCAGCATTTT,CASSIVGGLNQPQHF,NA,TRBJ1-5,NA,TRBV19
TGTGCCAGCAGCTTTACAAGCTATGGCTACACCTTC,CASSFTSYGYTF,NA,TRBJ1-2,NA,TRBV11-2
TGTGCCAGCACCCATCATCGGGACACCATATATTTT,CASTHHRDTIYF,NA,TRBJ1-3,NA,TRBV6-6
TGCGCCAGCAGCTTAGCGGGGGGGCGAGATACGCAGTATTTT,CASSLAGGRDTQYF,TRBD2,TRBJ2-3,NA,TRBV5-1
TGTGCCAGCAGCCAAGAGGCGGCGCTAGCGGGGAACAATGAGCAGTTCTTC,CASSQEAALAGNNEQFF,TRBD2,TRBJ2-1,NA,TRBV4-2
TGTGCCAGCAGCGCTGGACTAGTGGGGTGGACAGATACGCAGTATTTT,CASSAGLVGWTDTQYF,TRBD2,TRBJ2-3,NA,TRBV11-3
TGTGCCAGCAGTTCGCCAACAGGGGGCAGACAGCCCCAGCATTTT,CASSSPTGGRQPQHF,TRBD1,TRBJ1-5,few,TRBV28
TGCGCCAGCAGCTTGGTGGGGACTAGCGCCGAGACCCAGTACTTC,CASSLVGTSAETQYF,TRBD2,TRBJ2-5,NA,TRBV5-1
TGTGCCAGCAGTGAAGCGGGGCGGGACTACGAGCAGTACTTC,CASSEAGRDYEQYF,NA,TRBJ2-7,once,TRBV6-1
TGCGCCAGCAGCGGCGGACAGGGCCAGCCCCAGCATTTT,CASSGGQGQPQHF,TRBD1,TRBJ1-5,few,TRBV5-1
TGTGCCAGCAGCGCCCGCCCGGGACAGGGGGAAAATTCACCCCTCCACTTT,CASSARPGQGENSPLHF,TRBD1,TRBJ1-6,NA,TRBV9
TGTGCCGCCGGACTAGCGGGAGGGCCGGAGCAGTTCTTC,CAAGLAGGPEQFF,TRBD2,TRBJ2-1,NA,TRBV19
TGTGCCAGCAGTTTACTGAAGACAGGGGGCAATCAGCCCCAGCATTTT,CASSLLKTGGNQPQHF,TRBD1,TRBJ1-5,NA,TRBV28